This T cell receptor (beta chain) stems from a study of control samples from healthy donors and cancer patients. Germline values: CDR1 MNHEY, CDR2 SVGAGI. The CDR3 runs to 15 residues. V shed 1 base and J shed 8 bases, with 14 bases lying between them. Profiled with immunoSEQ multiplex PCR; TCRdb holds only in-frame clones, not every one. The data hold around 13,000 clones, with around 94% observed a single time. This chain connects TRBV6-5 to TRBJ1-4; a possible D gene is TRBD1 (6 bases). The receptor was derived from a man between 65 and 79 years old with head and neck cancer. The material sequenced was PBMCs. This chain's CDR3 is CASSYWDTRLEKLFF. CDR3 DNA sequence: TGTGCCAGCAGTTACTGGGACACCCGTTTAGAAAAACTGTTTTTT.